The entry below describes one T cell receptor beta chain. In this sample, this clone turned up a few times. Its antigen specificity is not known. No quality values exist for individual bases; no much larger clone is one base distant. The record originates from a study of blood T cell repertoires in COVID-19 (dated by TCRdb to the early 2020s). About the investigation overall: Samples covering the acute and convalescent phases of COVID-19 were provided by collaborators in the United States, Italy and Spain. Where available, HLA class I and class II types were obtained from metadata supplied by the sample provider rather than from assay-based typing. A freely available public database, intended as a resource for researchers studying the immune response to SARS-CoV-2, is where the repertoires were released. The prospective study material was composed of cDNA or gDNA derived from T cells, B-cell-depleted T cells, or PBMCs. Sample metadata almost always included a de-identified subject ID, COVID-19 status, age in years and sex. Subjects who had been exposed to COVID-19, were actively infected with it, or had recovered from it provided the deeply sampled blood TCRbeta repertoires that made up the dataset. Samples came from the ongoing ImmuneRACE study (first 160 participants) plus 1,254 subjects from 6 global collaborators.

The collaborating institutions used their own protocols to collect whole blood in K2EDTA tubes. Collaborator samples were shipped for TCRbeta analysis as frozen whole blood, isolated PBMCs, or DNA extracted from either sample type. TCRbeta CDR3 regions were amplified from genomic DNA using the immunoSEQ Assay, a bias-controlled multiplex PCR. On the study's bioinformatics: Within the assay, amplification of reference gene primers was used to estimate how many nucleated cells each sample contained. Sequence reads were collapsed and filtered to measure the absolute abundance of every unique TCRbeta CDR3 rearrangement. For each sample, productive Simpson clonality was calculated as the square root of Simpson's diversity index over productive rearrangements. TCRdb stores this immuneACCESS table with in-frame sequences only. Part of the clones is absent; in the studies checked, under half of the shortfall reflects unresolved V genes, and no reason is known for the rest. V, J and clone size are those of that table, while D and trimming were read from the DNA. Counted in this sample were some 26,000 clones; roughly 85% of them appeared once. Of the sample, 7.7% is held by the ten largest clones.

What the research found in general, with its limitations: How much clinical and demographic metadata was included differed by source and by participant, and the metadata was provided uncurated.

The receptor was derived from a woman in her forties or fifties with active COVID-19. Sequencing input: peripheral blood.

The DNA sequence is as follows: TGTGCCAGCAGTTTTGCTAGCGGGCAAGAGACCCAGTACTTC. Its translation reads: CASSFASGQETQYF. The chain employs TRBV27 and TRBJ2-5; the junction holds 8 bases that match TRBD2. Via the germline V gene (reference sequence), CDR1 is MNHEY and CDR2 SMNVEV. V is cut back by 3 bases and J by 2 bases, with 2 bases in the junction unmatched. The CDR3 holds 14 amino acids from the cysteine to the phenylalanine. CDR3 DNA is the only sequence kept; it has 42 bases, read in frame from the first base.